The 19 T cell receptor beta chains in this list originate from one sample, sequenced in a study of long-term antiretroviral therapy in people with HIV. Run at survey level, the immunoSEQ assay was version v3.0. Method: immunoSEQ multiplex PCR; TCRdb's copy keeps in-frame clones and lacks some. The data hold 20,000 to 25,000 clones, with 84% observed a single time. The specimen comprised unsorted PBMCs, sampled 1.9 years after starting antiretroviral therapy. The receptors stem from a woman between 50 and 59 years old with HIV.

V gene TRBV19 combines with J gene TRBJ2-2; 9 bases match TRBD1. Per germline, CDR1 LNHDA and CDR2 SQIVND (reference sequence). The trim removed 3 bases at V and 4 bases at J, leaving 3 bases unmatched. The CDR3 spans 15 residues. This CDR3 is CASSIRQGVTGELFF. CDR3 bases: TGTGCCAGTAGTATCAGACAGGGGGTCACCGGGGAGCTGTTTTTT.

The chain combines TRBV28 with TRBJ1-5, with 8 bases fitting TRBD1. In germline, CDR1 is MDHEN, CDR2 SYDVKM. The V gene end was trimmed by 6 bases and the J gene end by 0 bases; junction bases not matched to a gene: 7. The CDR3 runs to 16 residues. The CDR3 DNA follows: TGTGCCAGCAGCAGAAACAGGGGGAATAGCAATCAGCCCCAGCATTTT. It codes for CASSRNRGNSNQPQHF.

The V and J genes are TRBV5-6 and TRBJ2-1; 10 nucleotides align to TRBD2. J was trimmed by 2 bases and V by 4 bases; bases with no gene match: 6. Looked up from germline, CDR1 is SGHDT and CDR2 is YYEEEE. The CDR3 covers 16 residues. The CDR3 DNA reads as TGTGCCAGCAGCCCGCTGAGCGGGGGGGCCTACAATGAGCAGTTCTTC. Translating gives CASSPLSGGAYNEQFF.

The CDR3 spells CASSEEWGPTGNTIYF. CDR3 coding DNA: TGTGCCAGCAGTGAGGAGTGGGGACCAACTGGAAACACCATATATTTT. The J gene is TRBJ1-3, the V gene TRBV2; D possibly corresponds to TRBD1 (5 bases). This CDR3 is built from 16 residues. V was pared by 3 bases and J by 2 bases, with 14 bases between. Germline V CDR1 and CDR2: SNHLY, FYNNEI.

CDR3 nucleotide sequence: TGCAGCGTCCAGACAGGGGATAGCAATCAGCCCCAGCATTTT. As protein: CSVQTGDSNQPQHF. V is TRBV29-1 and J is TRBJ1-5, with 8 bases that match TRBD1. In germline, CDR1 is SQVTM, CDR2 ANQGSEA. V trimming: 6 bases; J trimming: 0 bases; junction bases outside the gene matches: 4. This CDR3 region has 14 residues.

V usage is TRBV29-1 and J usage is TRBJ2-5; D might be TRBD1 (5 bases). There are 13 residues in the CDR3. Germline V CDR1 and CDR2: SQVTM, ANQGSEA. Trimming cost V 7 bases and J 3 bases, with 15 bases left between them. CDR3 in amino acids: CSARMTAKETQYF. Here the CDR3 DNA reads TGCAGCGCCCGGATGACAGCCAAAGAGACCCAGTACTTC.

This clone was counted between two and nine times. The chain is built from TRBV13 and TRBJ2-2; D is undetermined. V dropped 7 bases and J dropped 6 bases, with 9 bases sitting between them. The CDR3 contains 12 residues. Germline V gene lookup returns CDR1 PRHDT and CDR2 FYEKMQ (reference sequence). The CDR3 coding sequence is TGTGCCAGCACGCGGCGACCCGGGGAGCTGTTTTTT. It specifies CASTRRPGELFF.

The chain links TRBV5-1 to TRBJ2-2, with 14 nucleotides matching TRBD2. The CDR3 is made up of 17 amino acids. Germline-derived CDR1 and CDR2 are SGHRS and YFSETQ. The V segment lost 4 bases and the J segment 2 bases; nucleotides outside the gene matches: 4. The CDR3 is CASSAGLAGVNTGELFF. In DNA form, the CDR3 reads TGCGCCAGCAGCGCGGGACTAGCGGGGGTCAACACCGGGGAGCTGTTTTTT.

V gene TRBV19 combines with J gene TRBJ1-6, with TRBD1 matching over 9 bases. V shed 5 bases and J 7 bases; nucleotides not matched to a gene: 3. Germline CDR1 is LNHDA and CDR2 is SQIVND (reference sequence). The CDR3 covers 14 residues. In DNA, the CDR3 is TGTGCCAGTAGTCCCACAGGGGGCAATTCACCCCTCCACTTT. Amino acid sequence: CASSPTGGNSPLHF.

DNA of the CDR3: TGTGCCAGTAGTATAGGGGGGACAAGGGGGGAGACCCAGTACTTC. It is translated as CASSIGGTRGETQYF. The rearrangement uses TRBV19 and TRBJ2-5; D is perhaps TRBD1 (6 bases). The CDR3 runs 15 residues. Germline CDR1 LNHDA, CDR2 SQIVND (reference sequence). Trimming took 1 base from V and 5 from J, leaving 14 bases between them.

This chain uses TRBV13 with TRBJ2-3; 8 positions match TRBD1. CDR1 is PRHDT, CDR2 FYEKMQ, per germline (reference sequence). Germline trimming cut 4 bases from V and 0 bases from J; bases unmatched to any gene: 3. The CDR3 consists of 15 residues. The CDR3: CASSSDRDSTDTQYF. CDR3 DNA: TGTGCCAGCAGCTCGGACAGGGATAGCACAGATACGCAGTATTTT.

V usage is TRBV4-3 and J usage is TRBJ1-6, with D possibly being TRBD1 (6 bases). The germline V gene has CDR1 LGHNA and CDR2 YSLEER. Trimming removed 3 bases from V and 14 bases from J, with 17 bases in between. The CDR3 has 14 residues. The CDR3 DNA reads TGCGCCAGCAGCCACCTTTACAGGGAGAAATCCCTCCACTTT. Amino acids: CASSHLYREKSLHF.

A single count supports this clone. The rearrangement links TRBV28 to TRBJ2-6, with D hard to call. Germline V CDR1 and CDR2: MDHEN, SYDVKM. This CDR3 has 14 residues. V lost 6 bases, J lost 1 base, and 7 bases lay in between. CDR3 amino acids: CASRQGSGANVLTF. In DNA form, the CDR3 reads TGTGCCAGCAGACAAGGGTCTGGGGCCAACGTCCTGACTTTC.

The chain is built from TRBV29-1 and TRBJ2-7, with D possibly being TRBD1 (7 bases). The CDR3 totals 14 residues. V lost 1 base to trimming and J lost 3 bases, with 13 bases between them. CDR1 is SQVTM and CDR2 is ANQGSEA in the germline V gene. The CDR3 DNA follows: TGCAGCGTTGAAGTAGGCCAGGGGGGCTACGAGCAGTACTTC. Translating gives CSVEVGQGGYEQYF.

The CDR3, as DNA: TGTGCTAGTGGTTCCCTATCGGGGGGGGAAGCTTTCTTT. It yields the protein CASGSLSGGEAFF. The J gene is TRBJ1-1, the V gene TRBV12-5, with D possibly matching TRBD1 (5 bases). V was shortened by 4 bases and J by 8 bases, with 14 bases between the two germline ends. The CDR3 sequence is 13 residues long. Germline V gene lookup returns CDR1 LGHNT and CDR2 FRNRAP. Looking up the rest from reference TRBV12-5 and TRBJ1-1 gives the full variable domain: DARVTQTPRHKVTEMGQEVTMRCQPILGHNTVFWYRQTMMQGLELLAYFRNRAPLDDSGMPKDRFSAEMPDATLATLKIQPSEPRDSAVYFCASGSLSGGEAFFGQGTRLTVV.

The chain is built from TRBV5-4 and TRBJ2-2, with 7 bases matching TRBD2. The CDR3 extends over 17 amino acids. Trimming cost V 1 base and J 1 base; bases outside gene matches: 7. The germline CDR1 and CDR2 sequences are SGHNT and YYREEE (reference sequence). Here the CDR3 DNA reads TGTGCCAGCAGCTTGCGGAGCAGCGGGGAGAACACCGGGGAGCTGTTTTTT. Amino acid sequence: CASSLRSSGENTGELFF.

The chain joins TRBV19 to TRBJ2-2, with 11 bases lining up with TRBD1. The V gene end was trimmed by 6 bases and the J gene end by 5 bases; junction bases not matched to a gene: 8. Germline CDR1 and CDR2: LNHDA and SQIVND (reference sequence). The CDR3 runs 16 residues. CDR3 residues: CASRDRDRGDTGELFF. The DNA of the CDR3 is TGTGCCAGTAGAGACCGGGACAGGGGGGATACCGGGGAGCTGTTTTTT. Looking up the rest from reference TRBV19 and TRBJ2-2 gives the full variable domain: DGGITQSPKYLFRKEGQNVTLSCEQNLNHDAMYWYRQDPGQGLRLIYYSQIVNDFQKGDIAEGYSVSREKKESFPLTVTSAQKNPTAFYLCASRDRDRGDTGELFFGEGSRLTVL.

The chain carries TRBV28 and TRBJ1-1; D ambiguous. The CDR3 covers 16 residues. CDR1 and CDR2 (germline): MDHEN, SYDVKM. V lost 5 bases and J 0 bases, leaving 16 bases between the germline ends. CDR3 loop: CASSATSGSMNTEAFF. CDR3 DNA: TGTGCCAGCAGTGCAACGAGTGGGAGTATGAACACTGAAGCTTTCTTT. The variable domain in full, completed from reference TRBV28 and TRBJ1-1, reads DVKVTQSSRYLVKRTGEKVFLECVQDMDHENMFWYRQDPGLGLRLIYFSYDVKMKEKGDIPEGYSVSREKKERFSLILESASTNQTSMYLCASSATSGSMNTEAFFGQGTRLTVV.

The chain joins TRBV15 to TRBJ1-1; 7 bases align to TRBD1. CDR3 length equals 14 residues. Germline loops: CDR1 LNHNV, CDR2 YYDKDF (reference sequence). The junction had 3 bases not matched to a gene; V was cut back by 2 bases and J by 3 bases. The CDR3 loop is CATSRLGTDTEAFF. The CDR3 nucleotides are TGTGCCACCAGCAGACTTGGGACAGACACTGAAGCTTTCTTT. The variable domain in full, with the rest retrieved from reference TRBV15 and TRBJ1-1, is DAMVIQNPRYQVTQFGKPVTLSCSQTLNHNVMYWYQQKSSQAPKLLFHYYDKDFNNEADTPDNFQSRRPNTSFCFLDIRSPGLGDTAMYLCATSRLGTDTEAFFGQGTRLTVV.